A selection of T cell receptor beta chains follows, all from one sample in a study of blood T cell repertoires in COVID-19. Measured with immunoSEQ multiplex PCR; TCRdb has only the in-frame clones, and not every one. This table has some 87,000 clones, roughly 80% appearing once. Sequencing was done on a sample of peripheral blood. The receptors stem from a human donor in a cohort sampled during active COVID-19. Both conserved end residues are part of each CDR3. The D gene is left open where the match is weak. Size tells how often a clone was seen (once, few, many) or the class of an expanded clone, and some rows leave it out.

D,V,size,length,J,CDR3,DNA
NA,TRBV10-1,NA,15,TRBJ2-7,CASSESGGRTYEQYF,TGCGCCAGCAGTGAGTCAGGAGGGCGCACCTACGAGCAGTACTTC
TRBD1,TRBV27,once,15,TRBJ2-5,CASSLLQGEPPTQYF,TGTGCCAGCAGTTTACTCCAGGGGGAGCCTCCGACCCAGTACTTC
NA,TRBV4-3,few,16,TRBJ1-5,CASSQDWAPSNQPQHF,TGCGCCAGCAGCCAAGATTGGGCTCCGAGCAATCAGCCCCAGCATTTT
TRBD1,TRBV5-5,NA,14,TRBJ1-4,CASSGGQGYEKLFF,TGTGCCAGCAGCGGGGGACAGGGGTATGAAAAACTGTTTTTT
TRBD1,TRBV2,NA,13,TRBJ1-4,CASTTGAHEKLFF,TGTGCCAGCACGACAGGGGCGCATGAAAAACTGTTTTTT
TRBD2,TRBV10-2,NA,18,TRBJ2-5,CASSESSFSGMGAETQYF,TGCGCCAGCAGTGAGAGTTCGTTTAGCGGGATGGGGGCAGAGACCCAGTACTTC
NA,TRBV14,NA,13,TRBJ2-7,CASSRTRGLEQYF,TGTGCCAGCAGCCGGACCAGAGGACTCGAGCAGTACTTC
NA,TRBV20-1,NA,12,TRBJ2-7,CSASDSYYEQYF,TGCAGTGCTAGTGACAGTTACTACGAGCAGTACTTC
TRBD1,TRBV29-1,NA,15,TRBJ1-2,CSVPHRGQINYGYTF,TGCAGCGTGCCTCACAGGGGACAGATTAACTATGGCTACACCTTC
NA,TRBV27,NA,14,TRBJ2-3,CASSFATSTDTQYF,TGTGCCAGCAGTTTCGCCACTAGCACAGATACGCAGTATTTT
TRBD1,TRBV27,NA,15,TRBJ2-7,CASSLLGQSSYEQYF,TGTGCCAGCAGTTTATTGGGACAGAGCTCCTACGAGCAGTACTTC
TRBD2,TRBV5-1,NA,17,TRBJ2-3,CASSKTGTSGSTDTQYF,TGCGCCAGCAGCAAAACCGGGACTAGCGGGTCAACAGATACGCAGTATTTT
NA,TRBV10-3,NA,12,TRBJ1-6,CAIQGAASPLHF,TGTGCCATACAGGGAGCGGCTTCACCCCTCCACTTT
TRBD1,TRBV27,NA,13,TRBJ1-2,CASTEDRARGYTF,TGTGCCAGCACAGAGGACAGGGCGAGGGGCTACACCTTC
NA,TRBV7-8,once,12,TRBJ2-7,CASSSPPGEQYF,TGTGCCAGCAGCTCCCCCCCGGGCGAGCAGTACTTC
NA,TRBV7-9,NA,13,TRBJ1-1,CASSLESSSEAFF,TGTGCCAGCAGCTTAGAGTCGAGTTCTGAAGCTTTCTTT
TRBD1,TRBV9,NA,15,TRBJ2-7,CASSVGDRAYYEQYF,TGTGCCAGCAGCGTAGGGGACAGGGCATACTACGAGCAGTACTTC
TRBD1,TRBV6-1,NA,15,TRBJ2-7,CASSEAGTGIYEQYF,TGTGCCAGCAGTGAAGCCGGGACAGGGATCTACGAGCAGTACTTC
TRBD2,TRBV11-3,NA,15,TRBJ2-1,CASSFLAGGYHEQFF,TGTGCCAGCAGCTTCCTAGCGGGAGGGTATCATGAGCAGTTCTTC
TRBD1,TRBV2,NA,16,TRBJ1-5,CASREHRGLGGQPQHF,TGTGCCAGCAGAGAACACAGGGGGTTAGGAGGACAGCCCCAGCATTTT
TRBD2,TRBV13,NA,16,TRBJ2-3,CASSAPQREGTDTQYF,TGTGCCAGCAGCGCACCTCAGCGGGAGGGGACAGATACGCAGTATTTT
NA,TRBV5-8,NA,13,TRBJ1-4,CASSGGLNEKLFF,TGTGCCAGCAGCGGGGGCCTCAATGAAAAACTGTTTTTT
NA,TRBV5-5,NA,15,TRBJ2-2,CASSLAQGNTGELFF,TGTGCCAGCAGCTTGGCACAGGGTAACACCGGGGAGCTGTTTTTT
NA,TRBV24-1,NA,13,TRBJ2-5,CATSDLLVETQYF,TGTGCCACCAGTGATTTGCTGGTAGAAACCCAGTACTTC
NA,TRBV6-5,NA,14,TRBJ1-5,CASSDIWSNQPQHF,TGTGCCAGCAGCGACATATGGAGCAATCAGCCCCAGCATTTT